This T cell receptor (beta chain) was documented in a study of blood T cell repertoires in COVID-19. Whole-study context: Material from acute and convalescent COVID-19 was sourced from the United States, Italy and Spain. Sources were T cells, B-cell-depleted T cells, or PBMCs; the material itself was cDNA or gDNA.

In the original workflow: How many nucleated cells were present was estimated from reference gene primer amplification. Only in-frame clones appear in the TCRdb table, and some are missing; sequencing was by immunoSEQ multiplex PCR. V, J and clone size were drawn from that table, and D and trimming were deduced from the DNA. Among 40,000 to 50,000 clones listed, about 88% were seen once. Germline loops: CDR1 SNHLY, CDR2 FYNNEI. Trimming removed 3 bases from V and 4 bases from J, with 13 bases in between. The CDR3 sequence is 15 residues long. The chain has TRBV2 and TRBJ1-5, with unresolved D. This TCR was recovered from a human donor in a cohort sampled during active COVID-19. The sample comprised peripheral blood. CDR3 in amino acids: CASSDSPPGNQPQHF. CDR3 sequence (DNA): TGTGCCAGCAGTGATTCGCCCCCGGGGAATCAGCCCCAGCATTTT.